This entry is about one T cell receptor beta chain. With V trimmed by 5 bases and J by 11 bases, 4 bases remained unmatched. The CDR3 runs 14 residues. Germline V CDR1 and CDR2: SGHTA, FQGNSA. These data are taken from a study of blood T cell repertoires in COVID-19. TCRdb's copy holds only in-frame clones and misses some; the assay was immunoSEQ multiplex PCR. Here the sample spans 97,000 or so clones, approximately 86% being singletons. The chain links TRBV7-2 to TRBJ2-4, with 15 bases aligning to TRBD2. This clonotype originated in a man between 45 and 60 years old with active or convalescent COVID-19. Sample: peripheral blood. CDR3 amino acids: CASSPGLAGGLQYF. CDR3 DNA: TGTGCCAGCAGCCCAGGACTAGCGGGGGGGCTTCAGTACTTC.